Listed below are T cell receptor beta chains from one sample, sequenced in a study of blood T cell repertoires in COVID-19. Sequencing was performed with immunoSEQ multiplex PCR; in TCRdb, only in-frame clones are kept and a portion is missing. This sample has approximately 380,000 clones, with approximately 93% found just once. The source material was PBMCs or T cells enriched from blood (not recorded which). These receptors were taken from a woman aged 40 to 49 who had been exposed to COVID-19. The CDR3 runs from the conserved cysteine through the conserved F or W. D genes are given only for firm matches. The listing skips clone size in some rows; elsewhere it reads once, few, many or a size class.

V: TRBV5-6
size: .
D: .
J: TRBJ1-4
CDR3: CASSLWAINEKLFF
DNA: TGTGCCAGCAGCTTATGGGCAATAAATGAAAAACTGTTTTTT

V: TRBV4-1
size: .
D: TRBD1
J: TRBJ1-1
CDR3: CASSQDSGTRGPVTEAFF
DNA: TGCGCCAGCAGCCAAGATTCGGGAACAAGGGGGCCGGTGACTGAAGCTTTCTTT

V: TRBV7-9
size: .
D: .
J: TRBJ1-1
CDR3: CASSSTGPEAFF
DNA: TGTGCCAGCAGCTCCACAGGGCCCGAAGCTTTCTTT

V: TRBV25-1
size: .
D: TRBD2
J: TRBJ2-1
CDR3: CASSVLAGGGGSYNEQFF
DNA: TGTGCCAGCAGTGTGCTAGCGGGAGGGGGTGGCTCCTACAATGAGCAGTTCTTC

V: TRBV4-2
size: .
D: TRBD2
J: TRBJ2-1
CDR3: CASSQEASGANEQFF
DNA: TGTGCCAGCAGCCAAGAGGCTAGCGGGGCGAATGAGCAGTTCTTC

V: TRBV7-9
size: .
D: .
J: TRBJ1-6
CDR3: CASSLERRVGSPLHF
DNA: TGTGCCAGCAGCTTAGAACGCAGGGTTGGTTCACCCCTCCACTTT

V: TRBV5-1
size: .
D: .
J: TRBJ2-2
CDR3: CASSLSQTTGELFF
DNA: TGCGCCAGCAGCTTATCACAGACCACCGGGGAGCTGTTTTTT

V: TRBV28
size: .
D: .
J: TRBJ1-4
CDR3: CAGGTGGLNEKLFF
DNA: TGTGCCGGAGGAACAGGAGGGCTTAATGAAAAACTGTTTTTT

V: TRBV7-2
size: once
D: TRBD2
J: TRBJ2-3
CDR3: CASSLVGGGGTDTQYF
DNA: TGTGCCAGCAGCTTAGTAGGCGGGGGGGGCACAGATACGCAGTATTTT

V: TRBV5-1
size: .
D: TRBD1
J: TRBJ1-6
CDR3: CASSLGQGGNSPLHF
DNA: TGCGCCAGCAGCTTGGGACAGGGGGGTAATTCACCCCTCCACTTT

V: TRBV14
size: few
D: TRBD1
J: TRBJ2-2
CDR3: CASSQDLMELGGLQTGELFF
DNA: TGTGCCAGCAGCCAAGATCTTATGGAGTTAGGGGGCCTTCAAACCGGGGAGCTGTTTTTT

V: TRBV24-1
size: .
D: .
J: TRBJ2-1
CDR3: CATSDLYRAEQFF
DNA: TGTGCCACCAGTGATTTGTACAGGGCTGAGCAGTTCTTC

V: TRBV30
size: .
D: TRBD1
J: TRBJ1-2
CDR3: CAWSPTGGEGYTF
DNA: TGTGCCTGGAGTCCCACAGGGGGCGAAGGCTACACCTTC

V: TRBV7-9
size: .
D: TRBD1
J: TRBJ1-6
CDR3: CASSSQGVSPLHF
DNA: TGTGCCAGCAGCTCACAGGGGGTTTCACCCCTCCACTTT

V: TRBV7-9
size: .
D: TRBD1
J: TRBJ1-4
CDR3: CASSPQGWSEKLFF
DNA: TGTGCCAGCAGCCCACAGGGGTGGAGTGAAAAACTGTTTTTT

V: TRBV30
size: .
D: TRBD1
J: TRBJ1-2
CDR3: CAWGTANYGYTF
DNA: TGTGCCTGGGGGACAGCTAACTATGGCTACACCTTC

V: TRBV7-9
size: .
D: .
J: TRBJ1-1
CDR3: CASSQRGTEAFF
DNA: TGTGCCAGCAGCCAAAGGGGCACTGAAGCTTTCTTT

V: TRBV2
size: .
D: .
J: TRBJ1-5
CDR3: CASNSPNQPQHF
DNA: TGTGCCAGCAACAGCCCCAATCAGCCCCAGCATTTT

V: TRBV5-1
size: .
D: .
J: TRBJ1-1
CDR3: CASSLVVGTNTEAFF
DNA: TGCGCCAGCAGCTTGGTCGTGGGCACGAACACTGAAGCTTTCTTT

V: TRBV7-3
size: .
D: .
J: TRBJ2-1
CDR3: CASSEGLLYNEQFF
DNA: TGTGCCAGCAGCGAGGGACTTTTGTACAATGAGCAGTTCTTC

V: TRBV7-6
size: .
D: .
J: TRBJ2-2
CDR3: CASSLVGGVDTGELFF
DNA: TGTGCCAGCAGCTTAGTCGGGGGTGTGGACACCGGGGAGCTGTTTTTT